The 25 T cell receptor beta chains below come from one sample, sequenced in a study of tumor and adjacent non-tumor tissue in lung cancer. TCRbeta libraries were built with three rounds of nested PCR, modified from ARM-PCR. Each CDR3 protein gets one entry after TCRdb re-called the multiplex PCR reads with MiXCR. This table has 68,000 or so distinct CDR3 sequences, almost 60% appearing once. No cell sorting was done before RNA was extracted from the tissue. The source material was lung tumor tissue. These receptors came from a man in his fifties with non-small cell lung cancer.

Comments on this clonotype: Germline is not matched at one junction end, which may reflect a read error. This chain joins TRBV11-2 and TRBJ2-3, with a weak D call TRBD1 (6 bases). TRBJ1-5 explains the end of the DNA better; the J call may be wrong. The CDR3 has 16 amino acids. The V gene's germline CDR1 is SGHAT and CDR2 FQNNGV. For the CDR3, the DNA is TGTGCCTGCAGCTTAGGGGGGTTATCTAGCATAGATACGCAGCATTTT. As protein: CACSLGGLSSIDTQHF.

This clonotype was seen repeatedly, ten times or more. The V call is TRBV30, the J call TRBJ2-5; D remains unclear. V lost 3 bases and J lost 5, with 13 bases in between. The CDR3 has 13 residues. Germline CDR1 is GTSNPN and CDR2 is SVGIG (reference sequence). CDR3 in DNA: TGTGCCTGGAGGACCGCGCCGAGGGAGACCCAGTACTTC. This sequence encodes CAWRTAPRETQYF.

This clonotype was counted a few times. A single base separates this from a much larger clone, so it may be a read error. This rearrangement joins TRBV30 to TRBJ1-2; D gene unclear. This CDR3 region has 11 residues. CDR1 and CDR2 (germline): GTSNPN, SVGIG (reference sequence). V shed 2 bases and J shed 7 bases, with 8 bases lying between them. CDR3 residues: CAWSSRVGYTF. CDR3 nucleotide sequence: TGTGCCTGGAGTTCTAGGGTTGGCTACACCTTC.

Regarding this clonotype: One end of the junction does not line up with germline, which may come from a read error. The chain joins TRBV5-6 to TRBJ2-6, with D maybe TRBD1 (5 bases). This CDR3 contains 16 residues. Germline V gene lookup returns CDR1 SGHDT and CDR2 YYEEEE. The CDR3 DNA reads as TGTGCCAGCAGCTTGTTGGGCTGCTCTGGGGCCAACGTCATGACTTTC. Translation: CASSLLGCSGANVMTF.

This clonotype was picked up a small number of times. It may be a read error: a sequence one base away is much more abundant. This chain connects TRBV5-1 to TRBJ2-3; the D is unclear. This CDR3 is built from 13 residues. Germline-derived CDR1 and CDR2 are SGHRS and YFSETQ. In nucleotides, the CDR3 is TGCCCCAGCAGCTTGGCCCCGGTAGATACGCAGTATTTT. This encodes CPSSLAPVDTQYF.

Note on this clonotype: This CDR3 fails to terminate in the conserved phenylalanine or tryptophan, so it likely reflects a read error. Here the CDR3 DNA reads TGCGCCAGCAGTTCCGGGACAGGGTGCACTGGAGCTTTCTCT. The encoded protein is CASSSGTGCTGAFS. This rearrangement joins TRBV5-1 to TRBJ1-1, with 9 bases that match TRBD1. The CDR3 contains 14 residues. The germline V gene encodes CDR1 SGHRS and CDR2 YFSETQ.

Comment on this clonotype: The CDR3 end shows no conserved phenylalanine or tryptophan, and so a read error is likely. Here the CDR3 DNA reads TGCAGTGCTAGAGAGTCGGGGCGGGGGGACCAAGAGACCCAGTACTTA. The encoded protein is CSARESGRGDQETQYL. The chain carries TRBV20-1 and TRBJ2-5; TRBD2 agrees at 8 bases. J lost 0 bases, V lost 0 bases, and 6 bases had no gene match. The CDR3 totals 16 residues. CDR1 is DFQATT and CDR2 is SNEGSKA in the germline V gene (reference sequence).

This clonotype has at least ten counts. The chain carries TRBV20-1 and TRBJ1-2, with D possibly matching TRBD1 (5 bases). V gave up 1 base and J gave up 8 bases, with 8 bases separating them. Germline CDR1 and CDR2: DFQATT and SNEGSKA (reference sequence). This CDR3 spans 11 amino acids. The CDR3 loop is CSARVGEGYTF. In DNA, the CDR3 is TGCAGTGCTAGAGTAGGGGAGGGCTACACCTTC.

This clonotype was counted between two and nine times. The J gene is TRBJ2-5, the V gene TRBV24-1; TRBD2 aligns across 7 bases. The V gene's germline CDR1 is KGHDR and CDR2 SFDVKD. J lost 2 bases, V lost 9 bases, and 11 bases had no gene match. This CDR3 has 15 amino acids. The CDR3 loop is CATERAEAGQETQYF. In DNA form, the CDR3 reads TGTGCCACCGAACGAGCAGAAGCGGGGCAAGAGACCCAGTACTTC.

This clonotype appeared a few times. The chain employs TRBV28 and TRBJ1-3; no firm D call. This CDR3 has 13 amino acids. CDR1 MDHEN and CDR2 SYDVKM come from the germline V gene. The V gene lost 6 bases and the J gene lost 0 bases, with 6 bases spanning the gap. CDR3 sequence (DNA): TGTGCCAGCAGCCGACACTCTGGAAACACCATATATTTT. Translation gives CASSRHSGNTIYF.

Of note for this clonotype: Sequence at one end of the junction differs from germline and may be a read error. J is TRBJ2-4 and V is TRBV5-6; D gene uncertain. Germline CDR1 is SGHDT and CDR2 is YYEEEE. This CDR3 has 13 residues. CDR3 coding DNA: TGTGCCAACAGCCCTGGGTTGGAAAACATTCAGTACTTC. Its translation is CANSPGLENIQYF.

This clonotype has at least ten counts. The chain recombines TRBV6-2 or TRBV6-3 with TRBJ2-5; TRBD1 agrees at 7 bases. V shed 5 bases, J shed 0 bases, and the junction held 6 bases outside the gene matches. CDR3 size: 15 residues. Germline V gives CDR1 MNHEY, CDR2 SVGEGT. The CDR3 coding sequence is TGTGCCAGCAGTACTGACAGGGTCTACCAAGAGACCCAGTACTTC. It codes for CASSTDRVYQETQYF.

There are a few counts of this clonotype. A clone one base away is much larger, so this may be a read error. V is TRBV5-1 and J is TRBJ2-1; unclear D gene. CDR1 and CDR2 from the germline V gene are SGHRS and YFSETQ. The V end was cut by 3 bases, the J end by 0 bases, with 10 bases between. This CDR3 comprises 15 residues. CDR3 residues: CASSSTTNSYNEQFF. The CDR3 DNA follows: TGCGCCAGCAGCTCGACAACTAACTCCTACAATGAGCAGTTCTTC.

CDR3 sequence: CASSLGEAGVTQYF. As DNA, the CDR3 is TGCGCCAGCAGCTTGGGAGAGGCCGGGGTTACGCAGTATTTT. The V call is TRBV5-1, the J call TRBJ2-3; tentatively, D is TRBD2 (5 bases). This CDR3 region has 14 residues. Germline V lookup: CDR1 SGHRS, CDR2 YFSETQ. V shed 0 bases and J shed 8 bases, with 13 bases lying between them.

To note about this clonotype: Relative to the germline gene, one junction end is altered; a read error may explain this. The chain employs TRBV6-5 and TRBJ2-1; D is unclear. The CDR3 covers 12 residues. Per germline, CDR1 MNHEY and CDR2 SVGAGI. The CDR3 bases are TGTGCCAGTAGAACCACAGAGCCTGAGCAGCTCTTC. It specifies CASRTTEPEQLF.

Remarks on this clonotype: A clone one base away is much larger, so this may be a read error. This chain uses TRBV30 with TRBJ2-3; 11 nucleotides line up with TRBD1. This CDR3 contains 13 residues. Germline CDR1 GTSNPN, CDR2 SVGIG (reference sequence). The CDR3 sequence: CAWERTGGSTRYF. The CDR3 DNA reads TGTGCCTGGGAGCGGACAGGGGGCTCTACGCGGTATTTT.

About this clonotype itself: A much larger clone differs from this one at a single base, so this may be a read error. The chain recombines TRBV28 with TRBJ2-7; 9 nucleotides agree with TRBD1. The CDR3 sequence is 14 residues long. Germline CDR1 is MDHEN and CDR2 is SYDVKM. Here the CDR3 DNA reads TGTGCCTGCAGGCCGGTAGACAGGGGGTACGAGCAGTACTTC. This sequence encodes CACRPVDRGYEQYF.

This CDR3 is CASSSIGNNEQYF. The CDR3 coding sequence is TGTGCCAGCAGTTCCATCGGTAACAACGAGCAGTACTTC. The V and J genes are TRBV12-3 or TRBV12-4 and TRBJ2-7; D uncertain. The germline V and J ends were trimmed by 4 bases and 5 bases, with 12 bases remaining between them. This CDR3 has 13 amino acids.

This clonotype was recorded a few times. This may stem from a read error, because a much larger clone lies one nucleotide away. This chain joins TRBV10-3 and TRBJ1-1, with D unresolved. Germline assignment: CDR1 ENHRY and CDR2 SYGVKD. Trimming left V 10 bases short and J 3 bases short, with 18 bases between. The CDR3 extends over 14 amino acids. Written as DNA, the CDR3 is TGTGCCACGGCCTATCTGGCAGAGGACACTGAAGCTTTCTTT. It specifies CATAYLAEDTEAFF.

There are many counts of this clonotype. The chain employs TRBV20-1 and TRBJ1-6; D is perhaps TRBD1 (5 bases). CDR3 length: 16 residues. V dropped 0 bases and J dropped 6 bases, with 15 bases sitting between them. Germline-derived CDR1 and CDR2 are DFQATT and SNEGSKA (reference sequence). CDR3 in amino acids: CSARDRKGTSNSPLHF. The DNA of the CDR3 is TGCAGTGCTAGAGATCGTAAAGGGACGAGTAATTCACCCCTCCACTTT.

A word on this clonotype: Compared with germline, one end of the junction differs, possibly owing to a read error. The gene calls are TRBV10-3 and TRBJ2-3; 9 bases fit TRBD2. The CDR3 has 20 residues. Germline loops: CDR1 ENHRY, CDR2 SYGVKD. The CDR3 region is CAISELASGVLADGPDMQYF. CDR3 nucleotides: TGTGCCATCAGTGAGTTGGCTAGCGGGGTACTCGCAGACGGGCCGGATATGCAGTATTTT.

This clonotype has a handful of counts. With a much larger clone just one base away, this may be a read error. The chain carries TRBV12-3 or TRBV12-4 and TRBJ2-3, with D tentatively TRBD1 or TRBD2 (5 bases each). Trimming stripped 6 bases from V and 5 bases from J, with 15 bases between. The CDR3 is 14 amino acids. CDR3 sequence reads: CASRWGRTIDTQYF. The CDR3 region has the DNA TGTGCCAGCAGGTGGGGACGGACCATAGATACGCAGTATTTT.

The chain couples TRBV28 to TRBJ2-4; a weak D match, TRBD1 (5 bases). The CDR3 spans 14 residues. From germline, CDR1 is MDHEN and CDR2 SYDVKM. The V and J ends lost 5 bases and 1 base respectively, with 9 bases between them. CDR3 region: CASSPTDAKNIQYF. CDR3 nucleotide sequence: TGTGCCAGCAGTCCGACAGACGCCAAAAACATTCAGTACTTC.

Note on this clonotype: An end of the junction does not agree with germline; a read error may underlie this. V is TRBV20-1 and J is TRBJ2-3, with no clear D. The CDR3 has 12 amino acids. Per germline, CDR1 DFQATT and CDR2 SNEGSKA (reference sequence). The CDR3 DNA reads TGCAGTGCCGGCTCTGACTCCCTGCCGGTGTACTTT. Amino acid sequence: CSAGSDSLPVYF.

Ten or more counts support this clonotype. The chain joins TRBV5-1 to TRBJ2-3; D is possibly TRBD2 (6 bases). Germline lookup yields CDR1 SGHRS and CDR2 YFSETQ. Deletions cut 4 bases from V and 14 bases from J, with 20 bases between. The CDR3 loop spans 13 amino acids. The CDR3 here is CASSQPDYKRPYF. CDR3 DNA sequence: TGCGCCAGCAGCCAACCGGACTACAAGCGCCCGTATTTT. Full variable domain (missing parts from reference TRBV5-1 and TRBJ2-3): KAGVTQTPRYLIKTRGQQVTLSCSPISGHRSVSWYQQTPGQGLQFLFEYFSETQRNKGNFPGRFSGRQFSNSRSEMNVSTLELGDSALYLCASSQPDYKRPYFGPGTRLTVL.